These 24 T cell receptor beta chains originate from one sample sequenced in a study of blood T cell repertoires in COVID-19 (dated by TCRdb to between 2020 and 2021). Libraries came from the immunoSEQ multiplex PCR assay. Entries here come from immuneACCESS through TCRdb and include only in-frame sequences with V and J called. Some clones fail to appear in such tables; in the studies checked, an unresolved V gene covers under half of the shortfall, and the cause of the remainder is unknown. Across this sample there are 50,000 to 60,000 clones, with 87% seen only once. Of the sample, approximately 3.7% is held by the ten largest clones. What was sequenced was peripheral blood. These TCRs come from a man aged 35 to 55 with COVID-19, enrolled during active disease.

CDR3 bases: TGCAGCGTTGACGGGACAGGGACCACAGATACGCAGTATTTT. This sequence encodes CSVDGTGTTDTQYF. The chain carries TRBV29-1 and TRBJ2-3; 9 nucleotides agree with TRBD1. J lost 2 bases, V lost 3 bases, and 3 bases had no gene match. The germline CDR1 and CDR2 sequences are SQVTM and ANQGSEA. The length of the CDR3 is 14 residues.

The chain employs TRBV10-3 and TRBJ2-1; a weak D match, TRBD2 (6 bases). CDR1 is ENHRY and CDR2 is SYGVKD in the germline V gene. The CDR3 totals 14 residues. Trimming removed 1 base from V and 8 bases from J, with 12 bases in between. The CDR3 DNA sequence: TGTGCCATCAGTGAGTACGGGACTCGGGATGAGCAGTTCTTC. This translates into CAISEYGTRDEQFF.

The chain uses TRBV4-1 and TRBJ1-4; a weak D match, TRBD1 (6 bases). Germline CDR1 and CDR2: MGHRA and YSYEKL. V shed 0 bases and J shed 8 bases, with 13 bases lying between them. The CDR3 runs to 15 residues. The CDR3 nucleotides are TGCGCCAGCAGCCAAGAGGGGGCGCGCGGGGAAAAACTGTTTTTT. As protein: CASSQEGARGEKLFF.

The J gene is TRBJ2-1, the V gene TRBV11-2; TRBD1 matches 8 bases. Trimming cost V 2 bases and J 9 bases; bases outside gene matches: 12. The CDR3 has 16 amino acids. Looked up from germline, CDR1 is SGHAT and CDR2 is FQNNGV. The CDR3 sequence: CASSLLTLQGAGEQFF. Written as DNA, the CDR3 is TGTGCCAGCAGCTTACTTACCCTTCAGGGGGCGGGTGAGCAGTTCTTC.

Here the CDR3 DNA reads TGTGCCAGCAGCCGGGGCGGGGAACTGTTTTTT. It encodes CASSRGGELFF. The V and J genes are TRBV5-6 and TRBJ1-4, with D possibly being TRBD1 (5 bases). In germline, CDR1 is SGHDT, CDR2 YYEEEE. The CDR3 runs 11 residues. Trimming took off 4 bases at V and 12 bases at J, with 10 bases between the two ends.

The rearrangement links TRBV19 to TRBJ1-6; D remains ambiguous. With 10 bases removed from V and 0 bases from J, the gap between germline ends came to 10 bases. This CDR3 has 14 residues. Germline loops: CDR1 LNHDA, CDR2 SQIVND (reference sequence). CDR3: CATTEGSYNSPLHF. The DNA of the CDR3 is TGTGCCACCACAGAGGGCTCCTATAATTCACCCCTCCACTTT.

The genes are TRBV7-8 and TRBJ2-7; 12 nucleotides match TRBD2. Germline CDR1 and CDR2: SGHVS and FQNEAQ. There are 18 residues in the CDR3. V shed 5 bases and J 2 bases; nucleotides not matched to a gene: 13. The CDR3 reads CASSLTSGSSLGAYEQYF. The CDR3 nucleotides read TGTGCCAGCAGCCTGACTAGCGGGAGCTCGCTCGGAGCCTACGAGCAGTACTTC.

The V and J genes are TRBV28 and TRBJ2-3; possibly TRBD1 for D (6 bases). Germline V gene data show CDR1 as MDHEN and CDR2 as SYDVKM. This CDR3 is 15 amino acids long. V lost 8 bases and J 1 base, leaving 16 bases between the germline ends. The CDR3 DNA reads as TGTGCCAGCGACCGTCTGGGGGCCGGCACAGATACGCAGTATTTT. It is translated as CASDRLGAGTDTQYF. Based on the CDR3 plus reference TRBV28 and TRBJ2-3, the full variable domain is DVKVTQSSRYLVKRTGEKVFLECVQDMDHENMFWYRQDPGLGLRLIYFSYDVKMKEKGDIPEGYSVSREKKERFSLILESASTNQTSMYLCASDRLGAGTDTQYFGPGTRLTVL.

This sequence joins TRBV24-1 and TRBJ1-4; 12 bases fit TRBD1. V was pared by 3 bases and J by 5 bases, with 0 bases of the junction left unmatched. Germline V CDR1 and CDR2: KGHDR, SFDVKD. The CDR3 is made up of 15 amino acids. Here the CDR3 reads CATSDGTGGNEKLFF. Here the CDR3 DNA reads TGTGCCACCAGTGATGGGACAGGGGGCAATGAAAAACTGTTTTTT.

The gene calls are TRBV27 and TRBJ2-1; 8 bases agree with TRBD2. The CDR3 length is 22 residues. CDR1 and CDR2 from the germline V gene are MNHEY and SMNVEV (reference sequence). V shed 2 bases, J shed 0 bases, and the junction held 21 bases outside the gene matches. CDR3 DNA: TGTGCCAGCAGTTTACGGGGGGATCAGCGGGAGATGCTTCCTCGCTCCTACAATGAGCAGTTCTTC. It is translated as CASSLRGDQREMLPRSYNEQFF.

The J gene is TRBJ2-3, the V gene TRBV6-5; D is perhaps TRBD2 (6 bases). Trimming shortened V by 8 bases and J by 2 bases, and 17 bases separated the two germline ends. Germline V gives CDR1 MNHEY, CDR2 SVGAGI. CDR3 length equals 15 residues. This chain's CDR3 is CASRGTGQPTDTQYF. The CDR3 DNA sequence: TGTGCCAGCCGGGGGACGGGGCAACCCACAGATACGCAGTATTTT.

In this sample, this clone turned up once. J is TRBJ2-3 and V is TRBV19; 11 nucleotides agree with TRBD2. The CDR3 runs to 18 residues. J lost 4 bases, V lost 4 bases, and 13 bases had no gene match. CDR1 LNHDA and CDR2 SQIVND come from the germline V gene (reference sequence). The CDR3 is CASSKLAGAGRGSDTQYF. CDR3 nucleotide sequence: TGTGCCAGTAGTAAACTAGCGGGAGCTGGGAGAGGCTCAGATACGCAGTATTTT.

CDR3 amino acids: CARPLVGGREASGNTIYF. The CDR3 DNA reads TGTGCCCGCCCACTCGTGGGGGGGCGCGAAGCCTCTGGAAACACCATATATTTT. The V gene is TRBV19, the J gene TRBJ1-3; perhaps TRBD1 as D (6 bases). Germline V gives CDR1 LNHDA, CDR2 SQIVND (reference sequence). V shed 11 bases and J shed 0 bases, with 26 bases lying between them. The CDR3 has 18 amino acids. The full variable domain, in which reference TRBV19 and TRBJ1-3 provide the parts outside the CDR3, is DGGITQSPKYLFRKEGQNVTLSCEQNLNHDAMYWYRQDPGQGLRLIYYSQIVNDFQKGDIAEGYSVSREKKESFPLTVTSAQKNPTAFYLCARPLVGGREASGNTIYFGEGSWLTVV.

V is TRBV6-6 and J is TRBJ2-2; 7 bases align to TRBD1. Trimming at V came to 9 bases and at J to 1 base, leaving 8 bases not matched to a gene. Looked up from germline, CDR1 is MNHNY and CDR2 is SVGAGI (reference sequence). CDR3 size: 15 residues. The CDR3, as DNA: TGTGCCAGTGCCGCCTACAGGGGGAACACCGGGGAGCTGTTTTTT. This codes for CASAAYRGNTGELFF.

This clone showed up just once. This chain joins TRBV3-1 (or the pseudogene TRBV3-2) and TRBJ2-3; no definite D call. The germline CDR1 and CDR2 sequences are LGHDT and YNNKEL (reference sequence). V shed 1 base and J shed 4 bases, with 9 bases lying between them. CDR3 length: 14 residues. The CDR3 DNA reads TGTGCCAGCAGCCAAGTAACCCCAGCAGATACGCAGTATTTT. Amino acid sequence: CASSQVTPADTQYF.

The DNA of the CDR3 is TGTGCCAGCAGTGGGCAACCAAATCAGCCCCAGCATTTT. This codes for CASSGQPNQPQHF. This rearrangement joins TRBV5-4 to TRBJ1-5; D is unresolved. Germline V gene data show CDR1 as SGHNT and CDR2 as YYREEE (reference sequence). The CDR3 spans 13 residues. V was trimmed by 5 bases and J by 4 bases, leaving 10 bases between them.

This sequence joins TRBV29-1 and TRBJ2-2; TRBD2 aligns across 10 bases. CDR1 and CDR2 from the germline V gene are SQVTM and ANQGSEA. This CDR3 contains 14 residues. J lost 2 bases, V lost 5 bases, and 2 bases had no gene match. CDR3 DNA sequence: TGCAGCGTTCTAGCGGGAGTTAACACCGGGGAGCTGTTTTTT. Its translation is CSVLAGVNTGELFF.

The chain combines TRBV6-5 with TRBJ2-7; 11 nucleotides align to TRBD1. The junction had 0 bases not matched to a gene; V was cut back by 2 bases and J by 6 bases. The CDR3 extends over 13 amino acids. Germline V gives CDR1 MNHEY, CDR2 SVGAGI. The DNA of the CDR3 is TGTGCCAGCAGTTACGGGACAGGGGGCGAGCAGTACTTC. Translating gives CASSYGTGGEQYF.

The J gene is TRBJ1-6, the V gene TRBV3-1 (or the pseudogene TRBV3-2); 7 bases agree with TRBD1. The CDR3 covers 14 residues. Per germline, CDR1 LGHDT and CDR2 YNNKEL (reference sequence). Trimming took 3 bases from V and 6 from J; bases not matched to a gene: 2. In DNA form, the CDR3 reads TGTGCCAGCAGCCAGACAGGGAGTAATTCACCCCTCCACTTT. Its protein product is CASSQTGSNSPLHF.

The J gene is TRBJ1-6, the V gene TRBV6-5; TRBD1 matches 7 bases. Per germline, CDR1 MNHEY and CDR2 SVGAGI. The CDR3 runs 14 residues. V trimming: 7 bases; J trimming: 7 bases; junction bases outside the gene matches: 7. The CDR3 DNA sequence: TGTGCCAGCACTTCTACAGGGGACAATTCACCCCTCCACTTT. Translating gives CASTSTGDNSPLHF.

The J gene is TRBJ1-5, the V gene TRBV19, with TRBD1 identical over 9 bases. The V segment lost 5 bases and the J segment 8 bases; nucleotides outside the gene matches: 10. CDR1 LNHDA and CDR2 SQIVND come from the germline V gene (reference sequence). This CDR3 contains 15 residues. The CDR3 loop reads CASSQRQGGKEPQHF. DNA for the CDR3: TGTGCCAGTAGTCAGAGACAGGGGGGGAAAGAGCCCCAGCATTTT.

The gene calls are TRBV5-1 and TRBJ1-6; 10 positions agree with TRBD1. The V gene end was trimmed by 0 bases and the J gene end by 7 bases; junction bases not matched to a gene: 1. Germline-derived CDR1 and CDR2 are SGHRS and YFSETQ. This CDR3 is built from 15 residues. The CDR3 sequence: CASSLEGQGNSPLHF. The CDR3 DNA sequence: TGCGCCAGCAGCTTGGAGGGACAGGGGAATTCACCCCTCCACTTT.

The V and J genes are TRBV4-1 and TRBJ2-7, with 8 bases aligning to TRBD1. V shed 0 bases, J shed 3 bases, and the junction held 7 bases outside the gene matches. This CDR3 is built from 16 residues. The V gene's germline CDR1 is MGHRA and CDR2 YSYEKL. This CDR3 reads CASSQDPTGAVYEQYF. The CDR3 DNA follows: TGCGCCAGCAGCCAAGATCCGACAGGGGCCGTCTACGAGCAGTACTTC.

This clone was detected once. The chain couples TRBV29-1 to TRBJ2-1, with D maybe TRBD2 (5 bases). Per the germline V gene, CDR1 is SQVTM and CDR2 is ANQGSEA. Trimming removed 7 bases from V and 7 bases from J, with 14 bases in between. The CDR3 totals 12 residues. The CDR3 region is CSALGGRNEQFF. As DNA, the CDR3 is TGCAGCGCCCTCGGCGGGCGGAATGAGCAGTTCTTC.